The 20 T cell receptor beta chains listed next were all sequenced from one sample in a study of blood T cell repertoires in COVID-19. The data were produced by immunoSEQ multiplex PCR, yet TCRdb's version contains in-frame clones alone and is incomplete. This sample yields some 190,000 clones, of which around three quarters are seen a single time; about 17% belongs to the top ten. The sample taken for sequencing was PBMCs or T cells enriched from blood (not recorded which). These receptors all come from a woman aged 45-65 years with acute COVID-19.

The chain has TRBV2 and TRBJ1-2; D may be TRBD1 (5 bases). The length of the CDR3 is 13 residues. Trimming removed 4 bases at V and 4 bases at J, with 10 bases between. CDR1 SNHLY and CDR2 FYNNEI come from the germline V gene. As DNA, the CDR3 is TGTGCCAGCAGTGCAGGGCTCGCCTATGGCTACACCTTC. It specifies CASSAGLAYGYTF.

The rearrangement joins TRBV5-4 to TRBJ1-3; D might be TRBD1 (6 bases). The CDR3 has 16 residues. CDR1 and CDR2 from the germline V gene are SGHNT and YYREEE (reference sequence). The germline V and J ends were trimmed by 0 bases and 7 bases, with 17 bases remaining between them. CDR3 region: CASSLGGAGGRNTIYF. Here the CDR3 DNA reads TGTGCCAGCAGCTTGGGAGGAGCGGGGGGCAGGAACACCATATATTTT.

The chain joins TRBV6-4 to TRBJ1-3; 10 bases are shared with TRBD1. The V segment lost 2 bases and the J segment 2 bases; nucleotides outside the gene matches: 3. This CDR3 spans 16 amino acids. CDR1 and CDR2 from the germline V gene are MRHNA and SNTAGT. This CDR3 is CASSDGTGETGNTIYF. The DNA of the CDR3 is TGTGCCAGCAGTGACGGGACAGGGGAGACTGGAAACACCATATATTTT.

V and J are TRBV28 and TRBJ1-5; tentative D call: TRBD1 (5 bases). The length of the CDR3 is 15 residues. Trimming stripped 6 bases from V and 0 bases from J, with 12 bases between. Germline V gene lookup returns CDR1 MDHEN and CDR2 SYDVKM. The CDR3 sequence is CASSLAGGSNQPQHF. The CDR3 DNA reads as TGTGCCAGCAGCCTGGCGGGGGGTAGCAATCAGCCCCAGCATTTT.

The CDR3 DNA reads TGCGCCAGCAGTTCCGATGGACTCTGGCACGAGCAGTACGTC. It codes for CASSSDGLWHEQYV. This chain joins TRBV5-1 and TRBJ2-7, with a tentative D call TRBD2 (5 bases). Trimming removed 5 bases from V and 5 bases from J, with 17 bases in between. There are 14 residues in the CDR3. Germline loops: CDR1 SGHRS, CDR2 YFSETQ.

The chain has TRBV2 and TRBJ2-6, with D unresolved. The CDR3 has 17 residues. CDR1 and CDR2 (germline): SNHLY, FYNNEI. Trimming took 7 bases from V and 0 from J, leaving 16 bases between them. CDR3 bases: TGTGCCAGCACCAATCGGCAGGCACGCTCTGGGGCCAACGTCCTGACTTTC. This codes for CASTNRQARSGANVLTF. The whole variable domain, remainder taken from reference TRBV2 and TRBJ2-6, is EPEVTQTPSHQVTQMGQEVILRCVPISNHLYFYWYRQILGQKVEFLVSFYNNEISEKSEIFDDQFSVERPDGSNFTLKIRSTKLEDSAMYFCASTNRQARSGANVLTFGAGSRLTVL.

The sample holds a few counts of this clone. The V and J genes are TRBV11-2 and TRBJ1-4, with D maybe TRBD1 (5 bases). This CDR3 comprises 15 residues. The ends were cut back, 0 bases at V and 7 bases at J, with 12 bases in the middle. The germline gives CDR1 SGHAT, CDR2 FQNNGV. CDR3 DNA: TGTGCCAGCAGCTTAGATCTGCGGGGGTCTGAAAAACTGTTTTTT. Its protein is CASSLDLRGSEKLFF. The full variable domain, completed using reference TRBV11-2 and TRBJ1-4, is EAGVAQSPRYKIIEKRQSVAFWCNPISGHATLYWYQQILGQGPKLLIQFQNNGVVDDSQLPKDRFSAERLKGVDSTLKIQPAKLEDSAVYLCASSLDLRGSEKLFFGSGTQLSVL.

There are a few counts of this clone. The gene calls are TRBV23-1 and TRBJ1-4; 7 bases line up with TRBD1. TRBV23-1 is an ORF for which the function is uncertain. V lost 4 bases to trimming and J lost 4 bases; unmatched junction nucleotides: 6. CDR3 length: 15 amino acids. The CDR3 sequence is CASSPQGGYNEKLFF. In DNA, the CDR3 is TGCGCCAGCAGTCCCCAGGGGGGTTATAATGAAAAACTGTTTTTT.

This clone was detected only a few times. Mismatch with germline at one junction end may stem from a read error. The rearrangement uses TRBV5-6 and TRBJ1-2; TRBD1 agrees at 9 bases. CDR3 length equals 13 residues. The germline V gene encodes CDR1 SGHDT and CDR2 YYEEEE. For the CDR3, the DNA is TGTGCCAGCAGTTTGGGACAGGGAGGTGGCTACACCTTC. Its protein is CASSLGQGGGYTF.

The chain couples TRBV10-3 to TRBJ2-5, with 7 bases that match TRBD2. V shed 8 bases, J shed 3 bases, and the junction held 3 bases outside the gene matches. Looked up from germline, CDR1 is ENHRY and CDR2 is SYGVKD. This CDR3 has 12 residues. The CDR3 here is CAIARGEETQYF. In DNA, the CDR3 is TGTGCCATCGCACGGGGGGAAGAGACCCAGTACTTC.

The chain joins TRBV18 to TRBJ1-5; 9 bases fit TRBD1. This CDR3 comprises 14 residues. V lost 4 bases, J lost 6 bases, and 4 bases stayed unmatched. The germline V gene has CDR1 KGHSH and CDR2 LQKENI. The CDR3 coding sequence is TGTGCCAGCTCACGGGACAGGGAGGGTCAGCCCCAGCATTTT. It yields the protein CASSRDREGQPQHF.

The chain carries TRBV4-1 and TRBJ1-1, with 7 bases that match TRBD1. In germline, CDR1 is MGHRA, CDR2 YSYEKL. CDR3 size: 15 residues. V lost 5 bases, J lost 0 bases, and 6 bases stayed unmatched. CDR3 nucleotides: TGCGCCAGCAGCTGGGCCGGGACAGTGAACACTGAAGCTTTCTTT. Translating gives CASSWAGTVNTEAFF.

This chain connects TRBV7-9 to TRBJ2-5; 12 nucleotides agree with TRBD2. With V trimmed by 5 bases and J by 1 base, 5 bases remained unmatched. The CDR3 runs to 16 residues. Per germline, CDR1 SEHNR and CDR2 FQNEAQ (reference sequence). Written as DNA, the CDR3 is TGTGCCAGCAGCCCTCGGACTAGCGGGGTCCAAGAGACCCAGTACTTC. Protein sequence: CASSPRTSGVQETQYF.

The V gene is TRBV6-5, the J gene TRBJ1-1; D ambiguous. CDR3 length: 13 amino acids. Germline CDR1 reads MNHEY; CDR2 reads SVGAGI. The CDR3 coding sequence is TGTGCTACCCGGCGCCAGACTAACACTGAAGCTTTCTTT. Its translation is CATRRQTNTEAFF.

This clone was found a few times. The chain has TRBV5-5 and TRBJ1-5; D is undetermined. Germline loops: CDR1 SGHKS, CDR2 YYEKEE (reference sequence). The germline V and J ends were trimmed by 0 bases and 1 base, with 8 bases remaining between them. The CDR3 has 15 residues. CDR3 nucleotide sequence: TGTGCCAGCAGCTTGGGGCAGAACAGCAATCAGCCCCAGCATTTT. Translated: CASSLGQNSNQPQHF.

V is TRBV10-1 and J is TRBJ1-2; TRBD1 agrees at 7 bases. The CDR3 has 14 residues. Germline loops: CDR1 WNHNN, CDR2 SYGVQD (reference sequence). The V and J ends lost 1 base and 4 bases, in that order; junction bases with no gene match: 3. The CDR3 here is CASSELGGPYGYTF. The CDR3 DNA reads as TGCGCCAGCAGTGAGTTAGGGGGCCCCTATGGCTACACCTTC.

The V and J genes are TRBV19 and TRBJ1-2, with TRBD1 identical over 7 bases. The CDR3 length is 14 residues. Germline CDR1 and CDR2: LNHDA and SQIVND (reference sequence). The J segment lost 4 bases and the V segment lost 4 bases, leaving 6 bases of the junction unmatched. CDR3 in amino acids: CASSTGGSFYGYTF. In DNA form, the CDR3 reads TGTGCCAGTAGTACAGGGGGTTCCTTCTATGGCTACACCTTC.

This sequence joins TRBV7-8 and TRBJ2-1; 9 bases are a match to TRBD1. Trimming took 6 bases from V and 6 from J; bases not matched to a gene: 3. The CDR3 length is 13 residues. Germline V CDR1 and CDR2: SGHVS, FQNEAQ. In DNA, the CDR3 is TGTGCCAGCAGAGTGACAGGGGGCAATGAGCAGTTCTTC. This gives the protein CASRVTGGNEQFF.

This rearrangement joins TRBV5-6 to TRBJ1-5; unclear D gene. Germline CDR1 SGHDT, CDR2 YYEEEE. The CDR3 length is 12 residues. Trimming took 2 bases from V and 3 from J, leaving 3 bases between them. The CDR3 loop reads CASSFYNQPQHF. Written as DNA, the CDR3 is TGTGCCAGCAGCTTCTACAATCAGCCCCAGCATTTT.

This rearrangement joins TRBV2 to TRBJ1-2; 7 nucleotides line up with TRBD1. Per the germline V gene, CDR1 is SNHLY and CDR2 is FYNNEI. V lost 5 bases to trimming and J lost 2 bases; unmatched junction nucleotides: 14. CDR3 length: 17 residues. The CDR3 nucleotides are TGTGCCAGCAGTCAGGGGGTCGGAATCCGAGTAAACTATGGCTACACCTTC. Translation gives CASSQGVGIRVNYGYTF.